Sequencing of this T cell receptor (beta chain) was carried out in a study of T cell responses to AZD1222 COVID-19 vaccine. The study's findings and limits: Repertoires in all cases were sampled only once the peak T cell response had passed.

Only in-frame clones appear in the TCRdb table, and some are missing; sequencing was by immunoSEQ multiplex PCR. The sample yields some 70,000 clones, around 82% seen once. This clone was observed a handful of times. Its specificity is unknown. This clonotype was sampled from an adult in good health. Specimen: peripheral blood, collected on day 0 of AZD1222 vaccination.

DNA for the CDR3: TGTGCCAGCAGCTTAGCCGGGCGGAACACTGAAGCTTTCTTT. This gives the protein CASSLAGRNTEAFF. The rearrangement joins TRBV11-3 to TRBJ1-1, with D unresolved. CDR1 and CDR2 (germline): SGHNT, YENEEA. The CDR3 has 14 amino acids. V gave up 1 base and J gave up 1 base, with 7 bases separating them.